A selection of T cell receptor beta chains follows, all from one sample in a study of cytomegalovirus exposure and HLA in healthy donors. The protocol was immunoSEQ multiplex PCR, while the TCRdb copy is restricted to in-frame clones and leaves out a portion. The sample consists of some 190,000 clones, roughly 81% of them appearing once. The specimen sequenced was PBMCs. The source is a woman aged 30 to 39 in good health and CMV-seropositive. The CDR3 runs from the conserved cysteine through the conserved F or W. Each record gives: CDR3 length, J gene, D gene, clone size, V gene, CDR3 protein, CDR3 DNA. The D gene is left open where the match is weak. Only part of the rows carry a size: once, few, many, or a class if the clone is expanded.

cdr3_length: 15; j_call: TRBJ1-2; d_call: -; clone_size: -; v_call: TRBV21-1; cdr3_aa: CASRHGGQTCYGYTF; cdr3_nt: TGTGCCAGCAGGCATGGGGGACAGACATGCTATGGCTACACCTTC
cdr3_length: 14; j_call: TRBJ2-7; d_call: -; clone_size: -; v_call: TRBV11-3; cdr3_aa: CASSLGGPGDEQYF; cdr3_nt: TGTGCCAGCAGCTTAGGGGGGCCGGGTGACGAGCAGTACTTC
cdr3_length: 16; j_call: TRBJ2-3; d_call: TRBD2; clone_size: -; v_call: TRBV11-3; cdr3_aa: CASSSLAGSSTDTQYF; cdr3_nt: TGTGCCAGCAGCTCCTTAGCGGGGAGCAGCACAGATACGCAGTATTTT
cdr3_length: 17; j_call: TRBJ2-3; d_call: -; clone_size: -; v_call: TRBV4-1; cdr3_aa: CASSQQGVVFSTDTQYF; cdr3_nt: TGCGCCAGCAGCCAACAGGGCGTGGTCTTCAGCACAGATACGCAGTATTTT
cdr3_length: 16; j_call: TRBJ2-7; d_call: TRBD1; clone_size: few; v_call: TRBV5-4; cdr3_aa: CASSLGGTGGVYEQYF; cdr3_nt: TGTGCCAGCAGCTTGGGGGGGACAGGGGGCGTCTACGAGCAGTACTTC
cdr3_length: 15; j_call: TRBJ2-1; d_call: TRBD1; clone_size: -; v_call: TRBV5-1; cdr3_aa: CASSPSGGIYNEQFF; cdr3_nt: TGCGCCAGCAGCCCCTCAGGGGGAATCTACAATGAGCAGTTCTTC
cdr3_length: 16; j_call: TRBJ2-5; d_call: TRBD2; clone_size: -; v_call: TRBV5-1; cdr3_aa: CASSLASGGPQETQYF; cdr3_nt: TGCGCCAGCAGCTTGGCGAGCGGGGGACCTCAAGAGACCCAGTACTTC
cdr3_length: 13; j_call: TRBJ1-2; d_call: -; clone_size: -; v_call: TRBV27; cdr3_aa: CASSIRVDGGYTF; cdr3_nt: TGTGCCAGCAGTATCCGGGTCGATGGTGGCTACACCTTC
cdr3_length: 15; j_call: TRBJ1-5; d_call: TRBD1; clone_size: -; v_call: TRBV4-1; cdr3_aa: CASSQDGQVNQPQHF; cdr3_nt: TGCGCCAGCAGCCAAGATGGACAGGTCAATCAGCCCCAGCATTTT
cdr3_length: 11; j_call: TRBJ2-7; d_call: -; clone_size: -; v_call: TRBV28; cdr3_aa: CASRSLGEQYF; cdr3_nt: TGTGCCAGCAGGTCACTTGGCGAGCAGTACTTC
cdr3_length: 14; j_call: TRBJ1-2; d_call: TRBD1; clone_size: once; v_call: TRBV7-9; cdr3_aa: CASSSRDRGYGYTF; cdr3_nt: TGTGCCAGCAGTTCCCGGGACAGGGGCTATGGCTACACCTTC
cdr3_length: 14; j_call: TRBJ2-2; d_call: -; clone_size: -; v_call: TRBV7-9; cdr3_aa: CASSSRVAAGELFF; cdr3_nt: TGTGCCAGCAGCTCCCGGGTTGCGGCCGGGGAGCTGTTTTTT
cdr3_length: 14; j_call: TRBJ1-5; d_call: -; clone_size: -; v_call: TRBV5-6; cdr3_aa: CASSLGDTNQPQHF; cdr3_nt: TGTGCCAGCAGCTTGGGGGACACAAATCAGCCCCAGCATTTT
cdr3_length: 14; j_call: TRBJ2-1; d_call: TRBD1; clone_size: -; v_call: TRBV23-1; cdr3_aa: CASSQSGGLNEQFF; cdr3_nt: TGCGCCAGCAGTCAATCAGGGGGCCTGAATGAGCAGTTCTTC
cdr3_length: 15; j_call: TRBJ1-1; d_call: -; clone_size: once; v_call: TRBV18; cdr3_aa: CASSPTLTENTEAFF; cdr3_nt: TGTGCCAGCTCACCTACTCTAACAGAGAACACTGAAGCTTTCTTT
cdr3_length: 16; j_call: TRBJ1-5; d_call: TRBD1; clone_size: -; v_call: TRBV5-5; cdr3_aa: CASSLLAGGIVQPQHF; cdr3_nt: TGTGCCAGCAGCTTGTTGGCAGGGGGCATTGTTCAGCCCCAGCATTTT
cdr3_length: 15; j_call: TRBJ1-4; d_call: -; clone_size: -; v_call: TRBV18; cdr3_aa: CASSPIQGVGEKLFF; cdr3_nt: TGTGCCAGCTCGCCTATACAGGGCGTCGGGGAAAAACTGTTTTTT
cdr3_length: 14; j_call: TRBJ2-1; d_call: TRBD1; clone_size: few; v_call: TRBV19; cdr3_aa: CASSSRQGYNEQFF; cdr3_nt: TGTGCCAGTAGTTCCCGACAGGGTTACAATGAGCAGTTCTTC
cdr3_length: 16; j_call: TRBJ2-1; d_call: TRBD2; clone_size: -; v_call: TRBV5-1; cdr3_aa: CASSLQTSGRGDEQFF; cdr3_nt: TGCGCCAGCAGCCTCCAGACTAGCGGGAGGGGGGACGAGCAGTTCTTC
cdr3_length: 14; j_call: TRBJ1-5; d_call: -; clone_size: -; v_call: TRBV6-1; cdr3_aa: CASIQGRLNQPQHF; cdr3_nt: TGTGCCAGCATCCAGGGCAGATTGAATCAGCCCCAGCATTTT
cdr3_length: 15; j_call: TRBJ2-1; d_call: -; clone_size: -; v_call: TRBV4-3; cdr3_aa: CASSQTGGPYNEQFF; cdr3_nt: TGCGCCAGCAGCCAAACGGGGGGCCCTTACAATGAGCAGTTCTTC
cdr3_length: 13; j_call: TRBJ2-5; d_call: -; clone_size: -; v_call: TRBV7-9; cdr3_aa: CASSSTPGETQYF; cdr3_nt: TGTGCCAGCAGCTCGACCCCCGGGGAGACCCAGTACTTC
cdr3_length: 15; j_call: TRBJ2-5; d_call: TRBD2; clone_size: -; v_call: TRBV5-6; cdr3_aa: CASSSLAGSAETQYF; cdr3_nt: TGTGCCAGCAGCTCACTAGCGGGGTCGGCAGAGACCCAGTACTTC
cdr3_length: 15; j_call: TRBJ2-2; d_call: TRBD2; clone_size: -; v_call: TRBV9; cdr3_aa: CASSPLAGFGGELFF; cdr3_nt: TGTGCCAGCAGCCCGCTAGCGGGATTCGGCGGGGAGCTGTTTTTT
cdr3_length: 12; j_call: TRBJ2-3; d_call: TRBD2; clone_size: -; v_call: TRBV27; cdr3_aa: CASSPQRGGQYF; cdr3_nt: TGTGCCAGCAGTCCTCAGCGGGGGGGGCAGTATTTT
cdr3_length: 14; j_call: TRBJ2-3; d_call: -; clone_size: -; v_call: TRBV11-1; cdr3_aa: CASSRGIGTDTQYF; cdr3_nt: TGTGCCAGCAGCCGCGGAATCGGCACAGATACGCAGTATTTT
cdr3_length: 14; j_call: TRBJ1-1; d_call: -; clone_size: -; v_call: TRBV5-1; cdr3_aa: CASRAGRPNTEASF; cdr3_nt: TGCGCCAGCAGAGCGGGACGTCCGAACACTGAAGCTTCCTTT
cdr3_length: 16; j_call: TRBJ1-2; d_call: -; clone_size: -; v_call: TRBV5-6; cdr3_aa: CASSLVGYSRGYGYTF; cdr3_nt: TGTGCCAGCAGCTTGGTCGGATACAGCAGGGGCTACGGCTACACCTTC
cdr3_length: 14; j_call: TRBJ2-7; d_call: TRBD2; clone_size: -; v_call: TRBV2; cdr3_aa: CASSPSGFSYEQYF; cdr3_nt: TGTGCCAGCAGTCCTAGCGGGTTCTCCTACGAGCAGTACTTC
cdr3_length: 15; j_call: TRBJ1-2; d_call: TRBD1; clone_size: -; v_call: TRBV7-9; cdr3_aa: CASSRQGPTNYGYTF; cdr3_nt: TGTGCCAGCAGCCGACAGGGTCCAACTAACTATGGCTACACCTTC
cdr3_length: 15; j_call: TRBJ2-2; d_call: -; clone_size: -; v_call: TRBV5-1; cdr3_aa: CASSLKTVNTGELFF; cdr3_nt: TGCGCCAGCAGCTTGAAGACTGTGAACACCGGGGAGCTGTTTTTT
cdr3_length: 14; j_call: TRBJ2-7; d_call: -; clone_size: few; v_call: TRBV5-1; cdr3_aa: CASSSKGGPYEQYF; cdr3_nt: TGCGCCAGCAGTTCCAAGGGGGGGCCCTACGAGCAGTACTTC
cdr3_length: 15; j_call: TRBJ1-3; d_call: -; clone_size: once; v_call: TRBV11-2; cdr3_aa: CASTQGPGTGNTIYF; cdr3_nt: TGTGCCAGCACCCAGGGTCCGGGTACTGGAAACACCATATATTTT
cdr3_length: 15; j_call: TRBJ2-1; d_call: TRBD2; clone_size: -; v_call: TRBV6-6; cdr3_aa: CASIQGGLAFDEQFF; cdr3_nt: TGTGCCAGCATCCAGGGGGGACTAGCGTTCGATGAGCAGTTCTTC
cdr3_length: 15; j_call: TRBJ1-2; d_call: -; clone_size: few; v_call: TRBV11-2; cdr3_aa: CASSLEPGSNYGYTF; cdr3_nt: TGTGCCAGCAGCTTAGAGCCAGGGTCTAACTATGGCTACACCTTC
cdr3_length: 14; j_call: TRBJ1-5; d_call: -; clone_size: -; v_call: TRBV28; cdr3_aa: CASSPGRPNQPQHF; cdr3_nt: TGTGCCAGCAGTCCCGGCAGGCCCAATCAGCCCCAGCATTTT
cdr3_length: 13; j_call: TRBJ2-3; d_call: -; clone_size: -; v_call: TRBV18; cdr3_aa: CASSPAGSDTQYF; cdr3_nt: TGTGCCAGCTCACCAGCGGGTTCAGATACGCAGTATTTT
cdr3_length: 14; j_call: TRBJ1-6; d_call: -; clone_size: few; v_call: TRBV5-1; cdr3_aa: CASSVDLYDSPLHF; cdr3_nt: TGCGCCAGCAGCGTGGACCTCTATGATTCACCCCTCCACTTT
cdr3_length: 12; j_call: TRBJ2-7; d_call: TRBD1; clone_size: -; v_call: TRBV7-6; cdr3_aa: CASSKTGAEQYF; cdr3_nt: TGTGCCAGCAGCAAGACAGGGGCCGAGCAGTACTTC
cdr3_length: 15; j_call: TRBJ1-1; d_call: TRBD1; clone_size: -; v_call: TRBV7-3; cdr3_aa: CASSPLGTGASEAFF; cdr3_nt: TGTGCCAGCAGCCCACTAGGAACAGGGGCCTCTGAAGCTTTCTTT
cdr3_length: 15; j_call: TRBJ1-4; d_call: TRBD1; clone_size: -; v_call: TRBV9; cdr3_aa: CASSTRTGTEEKLFF; cdr3_nt: TGTGCCAGCAGCACCCGGACAGGGACAGAGGAAAAACTGTTTTTT
cdr3_length: 15; j_call: TRBJ2-1; d_call: TRBD2; clone_size: once; v_call: TRBV5-1; cdr3_aa: CASQLAEYSYNEQFF; cdr3_nt: TGCGCCAGCCAACTAGCGGAATACTCCTACAATGAGCAGTTCTTC
cdr3_length: 14; j_call: TRBJ2-5; d_call: -; clone_size: -; v_call: TRBV4-3; cdr3_aa: CASSPQVFGETQYF; cdr3_nt: TGCGCCAGCAGCCCTCAGGTATTCGGAGAGACCCAGTACTTC
cdr3_length: 13; j_call: TRBJ2-3; d_call: -; clone_size: -; v_call: TRBV18; cdr3_aa: CASSPRETDTQYF; cdr3_nt: TGTGCCAGCTCACCAAGGGAGACAGATACGCAGTATTTT
cdr3_length: 10; j_call: TRBJ2-1; d_call: -; clone_size: once; v_call: TRBV20-1; cdr3_aa: CSAVQGGGFF; cdr3_nt: TGCAGTGCAGTCCAGGGGGGAGGGTTCTTC
cdr3_length: 16; j_call: TRBJ1-6; d_call: -; clone_size: -; v_call: TRBV14; cdr3_aa: CASSHPGGAGDSPLHF; cdr3_nt: TGTGCCAGCAGCCACCCCGGGGGGGCTGGGGATTCACCCCTCCACTTT
cdr3_length: 15; j_call: TRBJ2-2; d_call: -; clone_size: -; v_call: TRBV7-8; cdr3_aa: CASSQRTANTGELFF; cdr3_nt: TGTGCCAGCAGCCAACGGACTGCCAACACCGGGGAGCTGTTTTTT
cdr3_length: 19; j_call: TRBJ2-3; d_call: TRBD2; clone_size: -; v_call: TRBV4-3; cdr3_aa: CASSQAAAGGSISTDTQYF; cdr3_nt: TGCGCCAGCAGCCAAGCAGCAGCGGGAGGTTCCATTAGCACAGATACGCAGTATTTT
cdr3_length: 16; j_call: TRBJ1-5; d_call: -; clone_size: few; v_call: TRBV7-9; cdr3_aa: CASSLEQGRSNQPQHF; cdr3_nt: TGTGCCAGCAGCTTAGAACAGGGAAGAAGCAATCAGCCCCAGCATTTT
cdr3_length: 16; j_call: TRBJ2-7; d_call: TRBD1; clone_size: -; v_call: TRBV2; cdr3_aa: CASSDPRTGGLNEQYF; cdr3_nt: TGTGCCAGCAGTGACCCCCGGACAGGGGGCTTGAACGAGCAGTACTTC
cdr3_length: 13; j_call: TRBJ1-6; d_call: TRBD1; clone_size: -; v_call: TRBV5-6; cdr3_aa: CASSALRTGTARF; cdr3_nt: TGTGCCAGCAGCGCACTACGGACCGGGACAGCGCGATTT
cdr3_length: 14; j_call: TRBJ1-4; d_call: TRBD1; clone_size: once; v_call: TRBV28; cdr3_aa: CASRPTGVREKLFF; cdr3_nt: TGTGCCAGCAGGCCGACAGGGGTTAGGGAAAAACTGTTTTTT